This is a list of T cell receptor beta chains from one sample in a study of shared clonotypes between healthy human individuals. TCRdb's table, derived via immunoSEQ multiplex PCR, lists solely in-frame clones and lacks some. The data show 550,000 to 600,000 clones, roughly four fifths seen once. Material: PBMCs. The receptors here all came from a woman between 40 and 50 years old in good health. Some clones in this sample may be carry-over from other donors' samples. CDR3s include the opening cysteine and the closing phenylalanine or tryptophan. A D gene is named only where the DNA matches it firmly. Only some rows state a clone size, as once, few, many or a class for expanded clones.

j_gene: TRBJ1-2; v_gene: TRBV4-1; d_gene: TRBD1; abundance: NA; CDR3aa: CASSQQQGLDYGYTF; CDR3nt: TGCGCCAGCAGCCAGCAACAGGGGCTCGACTATGGCTACACCTTC
j_gene: TRBJ2-2; v_gene: TRBV25-1; d_gene: NA; abundance: few; CDR3aa: CASSVWGRRPGELFF; CDR3nt: TGTGCCAGCAGTGTCTGGGGGAGGAGGCCCGGGGAGCTGTTTTTT
j_gene: TRBJ2-2; v_gene: TRBV4-1; d_gene: NA; abundance: NA; CDR3aa: CASSHPAETGELFF; CDR3nt: TGCGCCAGCAGCCACCCGGCCGAAACCGGGGAGCTGTTTTTT
j_gene: TRBJ2-3; v_gene: TRBV7-2; d_gene: TRBD2; abundance: NA; CDR3aa: CASSTRLAGSTDTQYF; CDR3nt: TGTGCCAGCAGCACTCGACTAGCGGGGAGCACAGATACGCAGTATTTT
j_gene: TRBJ2-3; v_gene: TRBV28; d_gene: NA; abundance: NA; CDR3aa: CASSVRLDTQYF; CDR3nt: TGTGCCAGCAGTGTACGACTAGATACGCAGTATTTT
j_gene: TRBJ2-1; v_gene: TRBV6-1; d_gene: NA; abundance: once; CDR3aa: CASRLVRDEQFF; CDR3nt: TGTGCCAGCAGACTAGTGAGGGATGAGCAGTTCTTC
j_gene: TRBJ1-2; v_gene: TRBV29-1; d_gene: NA; abundance: many; CDR3aa: CSLSRDGYTF; CDR3nt: TGCAGCTTGTCGAGGGATGGCTACACCTTC
j_gene: TRBJ1-4; v_gene: TRBV30; d_gene: TRBD1; abundance: few; CDR3aa: CAWSATGGISEKLFF; CDR3nt: TGTGCCTGGAGTGCTACAGGGGGCATTAGTGAAAAACTGTTTTTT
j_gene: TRBJ2-1; v_gene: TRBV7-8; d_gene: NA; abundance: NA; CDR3aa: CASSPRLDSYNEQFF; CDR3nt: TGTGCCAGCAGCCCCAGACTTGACTCCTACAATGAGCAGTTCTTC
j_gene: TRBJ2-7; v_gene: TRBV19; d_gene: NA; abundance: NA; CDR3aa: CASSWNKGPYEQYF; CDR3nt: TGTGCCAGTAGCTGGAATAAGGGCCCCTACGAGCAGTACTTC
j_gene: TRBJ1-2; v_gene: TRBV5-1; d_gene: NA; abundance: NA; CDR3aa: CASSLAPGPTNYGYTF; CDR3nt: TGCGCCAGCAGCTTGGCTCCGGGCCCTACTAACTATGGCTACACCTTC
j_gene: TRBJ2-5; v_gene: TRBV9; d_gene: TRBD2; abundance: NA; CDR3aa: CASTPGTSGNSGETQYF; CDR3nt: TGTGCCAGCACCCCTGGGACTAGCGGTAATTCGGGGGAGACCCAGTACTTC
j_gene: TRBJ2-1; v_gene: TRBV7-9; d_gene: TRBD2; abundance: NA; CDR3aa: CASSLNSGSENEQFF; CDR3nt: TGTGCCAGCAGCTTAAATAGCGGGAGTGAGAATGAGCAGTTCTTC
j_gene: TRBJ1-1; v_gene: TRBV5-1; d_gene: TRBD1; abundance: NA; CDR3aa: CASSQDRASEAFF; CDR3nt: TGCGCCAGCAGCCAGGACAGGGCCTCTGAAGCTTTCTTT
j_gene: TRBJ2-5; v_gene: TRBV19; d_gene: NA; abundance: NA; CDR3aa: CASTSDPLGTQYF; CDR3nt: TGTGCCAGTACCTCGGACCCCCTGGGGACCCAGTACTTC